This T cell receptor beta chain was sequenced for a study of shared clonotypes between healthy human individuals (TCRdb year 2020). Some background on the complete study: The cohort comprised a couple of women and a few men aged 18 to 49 years. For each donor, CD4 naive and CD4 memory were each run on three plates, CD8 naive on two plates, and CD8 memory on one plate. To estimate repertoire size and how much clonotypes are shared between individuals, the study performed deep sequencing of blood TCR repertoires from about 5 healthy adults. Different laboratories and diverse techniques were used to prepare libraries and sequence TCR repertoires, to increase sequencing depth and limit assay-specific biases. Each donor's leukapheresis produced roughly between about 0.8 and 10 billion PBMCs. Broad study findings and their caveats: Compared with non-shared clonotypes, clonotypes shared by all four sorted-subset donors had higher generation probabilities. About 5% of naive CD4, 3% to 4% of naive CD8, approximately 2.2% of memory CD4, and over 0.35% of memory CD8 clonotypes were shared across several donors. Incomplete sequencing was indicated by rarefaction of sorted-subset datasets, despite the large sequencing depth. Based on pairwise subsampling, the degree of clonotype sharing among donors was expected to be affected by sequencing depth. Estimated clonotype richness was generally larger for naive than for memory subsets. Because the study included a small number of donors, the genetic and exposure-history diversity represented was limited. Only blood was sampled, and tissue TCR repertoires likely differ from those in blood.

Relative to germline, V is 3 bases shorter and J is 5 bases shorter, with 13 bases between their ends. The germline V gene (reference sequence) supplies CDR1 GTSNPN and CDR2 SVGIG. The CDR3 contains 13 residues, cysteine and phenylalanine counted. The sequence is cut down to CDR3 DNA, 39 bases in frame from base 1. Healthy HIV-negative adults with no recently reported acute infections or vaccinations were included as donors. Only Caucasian adults living in Nashville, Tennessee, USA were represented among the donors. CD4+ T cells were enriched by magnetic negative selection; naive cells were then positively selected on CD45RA, and the negative fraction formed the memory subset. After blood collection by leukapheresis, PBMCs were isolated using Ficoll-Histopaque density gradient centrifugation and then cryopreserved in the vapor phase of liquid nitrogen. Purity and quantity of every magnetically sorted T cell population were checked by analytical flow cytometry. Genomic DNA was isolated from every sorted fraction and measured by UV absorbance on a Nanodrop 2000c.

Using the deep immunoSEQ assay, TCR CDR3 regions were amplified from genomic DNA by multiplex PCR. Extracted genomic DNA from each cell subset was distributed evenly across all wells of several immunoSEQ 96-well plates, and each plate was treated as a replicate. For sorted subsets, approximately 200 ng of genomic DNA, equivalent to around 29,000 T cell genomes, went into each replicate PCR. Purified libraries were quantified with a Qubit 3.0 fluorometer, sized on a Bioanalyzer 2100, and re-quantified with the KAPA Library Quantification kit. Each immunoSEQ 96-well plate was sequenced on its own single-read 150-cycle Illumina NextSeq 550 flow cell. The original methods were these. Because the immunoSEQ output included only junctional sequences and no quality scores, the filtering could not be the same as the filtering used for full-length reads. To assign V/J genes and CDR3, sequences were annotated against IMGT germline references using PyIR, a Python wrapper for IgBLAST v1.9. Reads were filtered out if the reads had weak V/J assignments (E-value above 1e-6), no CDR3, stop codons, out-of-frame junctions, or ambiguous translated residues. V3J clonotypes were defined by identical inferred V gene, J gene, and CDR3 amino acid sequence. Percentage overlap between repertoires was computed as shared unique clonotypes divided by the size of the smaller repertoire. RTK rarefaction, the Chao1 estimator, and Recon v2.1 estimates of unobserved clonotypes were used to assess repertoire richness. Generation probabilities were computed with OLGA for all TCRbeta clonotypes obtained by the gDNA method from a handful of donors. TCRdb obtained this table from immuneACCESS and retained in-frame rearrangements with V and J assigned. These tables miss some clones; where compared with another copy, unresolved V genes account for less than half of the shortfall, and the remainder is unexplained. V and J calls and clone size are copied from that table; D and trimming were computed from the DNA. The sample includes about 2.4 million clones, with about 92% observed a single time. Of the sample, roughly 0.15% is held by the ten largest clones.

With respect to this clone: What antigen it recognizes has not been identified. The sample holds no much larger clone one base away, and base qualities are not on file. Other DNA variants within this sample encode the same CDR3.

Material for sequencing was naive CD4+ T cells sorted from blood. This specimen's cell subset or site label, interpreted: CD45RA+ positively selected. The sequence links TRBV30 to TRBJ1-1, with the D gene not confidently named. The sequence was obtained from a man aged 18 to 35 in good health. The CDR3 reads as follows: CAWSKRGRTEAFF. The nucleotides are TGTGCCTGGAGCAAGAGAGGAAGGACTGAAGCTTTCTTT. Reference TRBV30 and TRBJ1-1 genes cover what lies past the CDR3, so the full variable domain is SQTIHQWPATLVQPVGSPLSLECTVEGTSNPNLYWYRQAAGRGLQLLFYSVGIGQISSEVPQNLSASRPQDRQFILSSKKLLLSDSGFYLCAWSKRGRTEAFFGQGTRLTVV.